The 8 T cell receptor beta chains given below trace back to one sample, sequenced in a study of T cells in Graves' hyperthyroidism and ophthalmopathy. TCR beta CDR3 regions were amplified from RNA transcripts. The primer set for the first-round RT-PCR of the TCR CDR3 was HTBI. In TCRdb, the multiplex PCR reads were re-called with MiXCR into one record per CDR3 protein. Of under 500,000 distinct CDR3 sequences listed, roughly an eighth are singletons. The sequenced sample was blood. These receptors were taken from a man aged 50-59 years with Graves' ophthalmopathy.

This clonotype was detected ten times or more. The chain links TRBV24-1 to TRBJ2-7; the match to TRBD2 covers 8 bases. Germline V CDR1 and CDR2: KGHDR, SFDVKD. With V trimmed by 4 bases and J by 0 bases, 7 bases remained unmatched. CDR3 size: 16 residues. CDR3: CATSDPSGRSSYEQYF. The CDR3 DNA is TGTGCCACCAGTGACCCTAGCGGGCGTAGCTCCTACGAGCAGTACTTC.

This clonotype was observed many times. The CDR3 coding sequence is TGTGCCTGGAGTGTACAGGGCACCACCGAGCAGTACTTC. It yields the protein CAWSVQGTTEQYF. The chain couples TRBV30 to TRBJ2-7; weak D call: TRBD1 (6 bases). The V and J ends lost 0 bases and 6 bases respectively, with 12 bases between them. Germline-derived CDR1 and CDR2 are GTSNPN and SVGIG (reference sequence). The CDR3 spans 13 residues.

This clonotype has only a few counts. The chain joins TRBV30 to TRBJ2-3, with TRBD1 matching over 8 bases. The CDR3 is made up of 14 amino acids. The V gene end was trimmed by 8 bases and the J gene end by 4 bases; junction bases not matched to a gene: 11. Looked up from germline, CDR1 is GTSNPN and CDR2 is SVGIG (reference sequence). The CDR3 coding sequence is TGTGCCGGAACCGGACAGGGCAGGGCAGATACGCAGTATTTT. This sequence encodes CAGTGQGRADTQYF.

This chain joins TRBV4-1 and TRBJ2-7; D may be TRBD1 or TRBD2 (5 bases each). The V gene's germline CDR1 is MGHRA and CDR2 YSYEKL. The V and J ends lost 0 bases and 2 bases respectively, with 14 bases between them. The CDR3 contains 16 residues. The CDR3 DNA reads as TGCGCCAGCAGCCAAGAATATGGGGGACCCGCCTACGAGCAGTACTTC. This translates into CASSQEYGGPAYEQYF.

There are many counts of this clonotype. This chain connects TRBV12-3 or TRBV12-4 to TRBJ2-7; D is perhaps TRBD1 (6 bases). Trimming took 3 bases from V and 2 from J, leaving 11 bases between them. The CDR3 covers 14 residues. CDR3 nucleotide sequence: TGTGCCAGCAGTTTCAGCGCAGGGGCCTACGAGCAGTACTTC. Its translation is CASSFSAGAYEQYF.

Ten or more counts support this clonotype. V gene TRBV20-1 combines with J gene TRBJ2-7, with 13 bases lining up with TRBD2. The CDR3 totals 14 residues. J was trimmed by 4 bases and V by 6 bases; bases with no gene match: 6. The germline gives CDR1 DFQATT, CDR2 SNEGSKA (reference sequence). CDR3 sequence: CSATGLAGAYEQYF. CDR3 DNA sequence: TGCAGTGCCACCGGACTAGCGGGAGCGTACGAGCAGTACTTC.

This clonotype was seen ten or more times. This chain connects TRBV7-6 to TRBJ2-5; TRBD2 might be the D (6 bases). CDR1 and CDR2 from the germline V gene are SGHVS and FNYEAQ. The CDR3 consists of 14 residues. Trimming pared 7 bases from V and 5 bases from J, leaving 17 bases between. This CDR3 is CASKEGQGWETQYF. Written as DNA, the CDR3 is TGTGCCAGCAAGGAGGGCCAGGGCTGGGAGACCCAGTACTTC. Supplemented by reference TRBV7-6 and TRBJ2-5, the full variable domain reads GAGVSQSPRYKVTKRGQDVALRCDPISGHVSLYWYRQALGQGPEFLTYFNYEAQQDKSGLPNDRFSAERPEGSISTLTIQRTEQRDSAMYRCASKEGQGWETQYFGPGTRLLVL.

This clonotype was seen a few times. The chain joins TRBV6-1 to TRBJ1-1, with 8 bases matching TRBD1. The CDR3 consists of 16 residues. Trimming at V came to 7 bases and at J to 0 bases, leaving 10 bases not matched to a gene. Germline CDR1 is MNHNS and CDR2 is SASEGT. The CDR3 nucleotides are TGTGCCAGCAACAACATAAGACAGGGGATGAACACTGAAGCTTTCTTT. Translation gives CASNNIRQGMNTEAFF.